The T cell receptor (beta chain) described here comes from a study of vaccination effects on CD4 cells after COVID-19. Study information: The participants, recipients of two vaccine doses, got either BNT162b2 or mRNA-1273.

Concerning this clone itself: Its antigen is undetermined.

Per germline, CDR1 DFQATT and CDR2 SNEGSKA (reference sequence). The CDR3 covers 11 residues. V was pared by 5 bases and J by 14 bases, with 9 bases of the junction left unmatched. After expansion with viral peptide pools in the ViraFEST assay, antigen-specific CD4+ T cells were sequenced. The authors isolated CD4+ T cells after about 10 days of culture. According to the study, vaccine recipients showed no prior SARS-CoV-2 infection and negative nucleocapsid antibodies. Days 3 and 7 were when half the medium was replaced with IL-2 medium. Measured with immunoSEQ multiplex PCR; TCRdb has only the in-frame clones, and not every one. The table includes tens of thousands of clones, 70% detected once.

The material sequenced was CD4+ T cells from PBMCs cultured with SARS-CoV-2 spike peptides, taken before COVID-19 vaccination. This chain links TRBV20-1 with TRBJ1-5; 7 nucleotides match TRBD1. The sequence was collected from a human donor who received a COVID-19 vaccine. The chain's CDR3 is CSASPGGREHF. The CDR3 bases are TGCAGTGCTTCCCCAGGGGGGCGGGAGCATTTT.